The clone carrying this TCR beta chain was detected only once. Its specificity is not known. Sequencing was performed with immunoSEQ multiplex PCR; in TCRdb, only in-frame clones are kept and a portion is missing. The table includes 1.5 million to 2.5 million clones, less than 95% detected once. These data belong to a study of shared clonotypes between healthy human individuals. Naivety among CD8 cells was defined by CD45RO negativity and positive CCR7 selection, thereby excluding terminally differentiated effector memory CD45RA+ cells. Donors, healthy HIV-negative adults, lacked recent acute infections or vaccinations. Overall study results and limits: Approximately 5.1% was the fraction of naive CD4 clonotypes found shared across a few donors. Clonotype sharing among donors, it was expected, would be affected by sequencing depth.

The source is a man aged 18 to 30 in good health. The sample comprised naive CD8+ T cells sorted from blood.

This CDR3 is CASSEGPLREQYF. The CDR3 bases are TGCGCCAGCAGTGAGGGACCCCTACGCGAGCAGTACTTC. The chain carries TRBV10-1 and TRBJ2-7; no clear D gene. With 2 bases removed from V and 6 bases from J, the gap between germline ends came to 11 bases. Per the germline V gene, CDR1 is WNHNN and CDR2 is SYGVQD (reference sequence). The CDR3 runs to 13 residues.